This TCR beta chain was sequenced for a study of blood T cell repertoires in COVID-19. Background on the study: Acute and convalescent COVID-19 specimens originated in the United States, Italy and Spain.

Original analysis: Amplification from reference gene primers served as the basis for estimated nucleated cell counts. TCRdb keeps only in-frame clones here, not all; method: immunoSEQ multiplex PCR. That table is the source of V, J and clone size, and D and trimming were worked out from the DNA. The profile covers 62,000 or so clones, with around 80% appearing a single time and approximately 15% taken by the ten largest. The CDR3 runs 11 residues. Germline V CDR1 and CDR2: DFQATT, SNEGSKA (reference sequence). V lost 6 bases and J lost 11, with 16 bases in between. Enrolled during active infection, Seattle patients were then followed longitudinally.

The receptor was isolated from a man aged 55 to 70 with COVID-19, enrolled during active disease. Sequencing was done on a sample of peripheral blood. This chain connects TRBV20-1 to TRBJ1-1, with TRBD1 as a possible D gene (5 bases). The CDR3 DNA sequence: TGCAGTGCGAGACAGCCGTACGGGGCTTTCTTT. Residues: CSARQPYGAFF.